Listed here are 25 T cell receptor beta chains from one sample, sequenced in a study of CD8 T cells in Susac syndrome. RNA was extracted with the RNeasy kit, and a quantity of about 0.45 to 1 ug was reverse transcribed using random hexamers. MiXCR, run by TCRdb on the immunoSEQ multiplex PCR reads, gives a single entry per CDR3 protein. Among roughly 130,000 distinct CDR3 sequences listed, 90% to 95% were seen once. Sequenced input: CD4+ T cells from PBMCs. The receptors were sampled from a human donor in good health.

V and J are TRBV18 and TRBJ1-3; 8 positions match TRBD1. V was pared by 3 bases and J by 4 bases, with 2 bases of the junction left unmatched. Germline CDR1 is KGHSH and CDR2 is LQKENI. The CDR3 is made up of 14 amino acids. Written as DNA, the CDR3 is TGTGCCAGCTCACCCGGACAGGGAGGAAACACCATATATTTT. It translates to CASSPGQGGNTIYF.

V usage is TRBV20-1 and J usage is TRBJ1-1; 8 bases map to TRBD1. Trimming took 5 bases from V and 8 from J; bases not matched to a gene: 4. The CDR3 sequence is 11 residues long. Germline lookup yields CDR1 DFQATT and CDR2 SNEGSKA (reference sequence). This chain's CDR3 is CSASGGGEAFF. For the CDR3, the DNA is TGCAGTGCTTCAGGGGGCGGAGAAGCTTTCTTT.

CDR3 sequence reads: CSGAGQPANYGYTF. The CDR3 DNA reads as TGCAGCGGCGCGGGACAACCTGCTAACTATGGCTACACCTTC. The rearrangement uses TRBV29-1 and TRBJ1-2, with a tentative D call TRBD1 (6 bases). V was pared by 7 bases and J by 0 bases, with 15 bases between. From germline, CDR1 is SQVTM and CDR2 ANQGSEA. The CDR3 extends over 14 amino acids.

The rearrangement uses TRBV30 and TRBJ1-2, with 7 bases that match TRBD1. The ends lost 7 bases at V and 2 bases at J; junction bases unmatched: 7. The CDR3 consists of 13 residues. The germline V gene has CDR1 GTSNPN and CDR2 SVGIG (reference sequence). The DNA of the CDR3 is TGTGCCTACACAGGGGTCGGGAACTATGGCTACACCTTC. Translated: CAYTGVGNYGYTF.

The chain combines TRBV5-1 with TRBJ1-1; TRBD1 might be the D (5 bases). The germline V gene has CDR1 SGHRS and CDR2 YFSETQ. The CDR3 has 16 amino acids. V gave up 3 bases and J gave up 1 base, with 16 bases separating them. DNA for the CDR3: TGCGCCAGCAGCTCGAGATTACAGGACGGGAACACTGAAGCTTTCTTT. It specifies CASSSRLQDGNTEAFF.

This clonotype has a single count. This chain uses TRBV9 with TRBJ2-1, with unresolved D. This CDR3 is built from 14 residues. Germline values: CDR1 SGDLS, CDR2 YYNGEE. Trimming took 4 bases from V and 7 from J, leaving 15 bases between them. The CDR3 protein is CASSFLVLSNEQFF. CDR3 coding DNA: TGTGCCAGCAGCTTCCTAGTGCTATCTAATGAGCAGTTCTTC.

This chain connects TRBV7-9 to TRBJ2-1; 7 bases agree with TRBD1. The trim removed 5 bases at V and 5 bases at J, leaving 12 bases unmatched. The CDR3 is made up of 16 amino acids. Germline-derived CDR1 and CDR2 are SEHNR and FQNEAQ (reference sequence). CDR3 sequence (DNA): TGTGCCAGCAGCGGACAGGTCCTGTCAGGGGACAATGAGCAGTTCTTC. Its translation is CASSGQVLSGDNEQFF.

J is TRBJ2-1 and V is TRBV7-9; D assignment may be TRBD1 or TRBD2 (5 bases each). This CDR3 has 15 residues. Trimming removed 5 bases at V and 5 bases at J, with 16 bases between. Germline V CDR1 and CDR2: SEHNR, FQNEAQ (reference sequence). The CDR3 spells CASSRTGPANNEQFF. The CDR3 nucleotides read TGTGCCAGCAGCCGAACGGGACCCGCCAACAATGAGCAGTTCTTC.

The chain joins TRBV3-1 to TRBJ2-4; D is uncertain. The CDR3 totals 12 residues. Trimming took 0 bases from V and 7 from J, leaving 4 bases between them. Germline V gene lookup returns CDR1 LGHDT and CDR2 YNNKEL (reference sequence). For the CDR3, the DNA is TGTGCCAGCAGCCAAGAGGGGAACATTCAGTACTTC. Its translation: CASSQEGNIQYF.

The chain employs TRBV6-5 and TRBJ2-6; D is uncertain. The germline V gene encodes CDR1 MNHEY and CDR2 SVGAGI. This CDR3 is 14 amino acids long. With 10 bases removed from V and 1 base from J, the gap between germline ends came to 11 bases. CDR3 sequence: CATKTLSGANVLTF. CDR3 nucleotides: TGTGCCACCAAGACTCTTTCTGGGGCCAACGTCCTGACTTTC.

A remark on this clonotype: A junction boundary mismatches the germline segment, possibly from a read error. The chain employs TRBV20-1 and TRBJ2-7; 10 positions match TRBD2. Germline assignment: CDR1 DFQATT and CDR2 SNEGSKA (reference sequence). The CDR3 is 15 amino acids. CDR3 region: CSARGGAGGPTEQYF. The CDR3 DNA is TGCAGTGCAAGAGGCGGAGCGGGAGGGCCAACCGAGCAGTACTTC.

The chain links TRBV24-1 to TRBJ2-1, with 7 bases aligning to TRBD2. The V segment lost 3 bases and the J segment 7 bases; nucleotides outside the gene matches: 8. The CDR3 runs to 15 residues. Germline lookup yields CDR1 KGHDR and CDR2 SFDVKD. The CDR3 bases are TGTGCCACCAGTGATCCAGCGGGAAATCGGAATGAGCAGTTCTTC. Its translation is CATSDPAGNRNEQFF.

J is TRBJ2-5 and V is TRBV2; D possibly matches TRBD1 or TRBD2 (5 bases each). This CDR3 has 12 amino acids. V dropped 10 bases and J dropped 6 bases, with 15 bases sitting between them. CDR1 SNHLY and CDR2 FYNNEI come from the germline V gene. CDR3 coding DNA: TGTGCCACCGGGCGAGGGGATCAGACCCAGTACTTC. Encoded protein: CATGRGDQTQYF.

The chain combines TRBV7-9 with TRBJ1-6; 10 nucleotides agree with TRBD1. V lost 4 bases to trimming and J lost 7 bases; unmatched junction nucleotides: 7. Germline loops: CDR1 SEHNR, CDR2 FQNEAQ (reference sequence). CDR3 length: 16 residues. The chain's CDR3 is CASSSRDRGQNSPLHF. DNA for the CDR3: TGTGCCAGCAGCTCCAGGGACAGGGGACAGAATTCACCCCTCCACTTT. The full variable domain, rest sourced from reference TRBV7-9 and TRBJ1-6, is DTGVSQNPRHKITKRGQNVTFRCDPISEHNRLYWYRQTLGQGPEFLTYFQNEAQLEKSRLLSDRFSAERPKGSFSTLEIQRTEQGDSAMYLCASSSRDRGQNSPLHFGNGTRLTVT.

This chain joins TRBV5-1 and TRBJ2-3; D is undetermined. Looked up from germline, CDR1 is SGHRS and CDR2 is YFSETQ. This CDR3 region has 14 residues. Trimming took off 4 bases at V and 2 bases at J, with 11 bases between the two ends. The CDR3 DNA reads as TGCGCCAGCAGCCCCGACTCCAACACAGATACGCAGTATTTT. It yields the protein CASSPDSNTDTQYF.

The chain is built from TRBV29-1 and TRBJ2-5; tentative D call: TRBD2 (6 bases). Trimming removed 3 bases from V and 5 bases from J, with 10 bases in between. Germline CDR1 is SQVTM and CDR2 is ANQGSEA. The length of the CDR3 is 12 residues. The CDR3, as DNA: TGCAGCGTTGAGGCGGGGCTGGAGACCCAGTACTTC. Translated, it gives CSVEAGLETQYF.

The chain links TRBV28 to TRBJ2-7, with D uncertain. The CDR3 contains 12 residues. Germline V gene data show CDR1 as MDHEN and CDR2 as SYDVKM. Trimming pared 6 bases from V and 0 bases from J, leaving 6 bases between. As DNA, the CDR3 is TGTGCCAGCAGGGTCAGCTCCTACGAGCAGTACTTC. It is translated as CASRVSSYEQYF.

The chain combines TRBV18 with TRBJ2-7, with D possibly TRBD2 on 5 matching bases. Trimming removed 3 bases at V and 12 bases at J, with 15 bases between. Looked up from germline, CDR1 is KGHSH and CDR2 is LQKENI. This CDR3 region has 12 residues. The chain's CDR3 is CASSPLGGFLYF. CDR3 coding DNA: TGTGCCAGCTCACCGCTTGGCGGGTTTTTGTACTTC.

The rearrangement links TRBV5-1 to TRBJ2-7; 7 positions agree with TRBD2. Unmatched junction bases numbered 6, after V lost 0 bases and J lost 3 bases. This CDR3 comprises 15 residues. CDR1 is SGHRS and CDR2 is YFSETQ in the germline V gene. The CDR3 sequence: CASSLDGGSFYEQYF. The CDR3 DNA sequence: TGCGCCAGCAGCTTGGACGGCGGGAGTTTCTACGAGCAGTACTTC.

The chain employs TRBV7-2 and TRBJ1-2; D is unclear. This CDR3 is built from 14 residues. The ends were cut back, 4 bases at V and 5 bases at J, with 14 bases in the middle. CDR1 is SGHTA and CDR2 is FQGNSA in the germline V gene. CDR3 in DNA: TGTGCCAGCAGCTCAACACGGAGGACGTATGGCTACACCTTC. As protein: CASSSTRRTYGYTF.

This chain uses TRBV9 with TRBJ2-1; D is perhaps TRBD2 (6 bases). V gave up 0 bases and J gave up 1 base, with 8 bases separating them. Germline CDR1 is SGDLS and CDR2 is YYNGEE. The length of the CDR3 is 15 residues. The CDR3 reads CASSVGSGSYNEQFF. Written as DNA, the CDR3 is TGTGCCAGCAGCGTAGGAAGCGGGTCCTACAATGAGCAGTTCTTC.

The genes are TRBV7-8 and TRBJ2-7, with 9 bases that match TRBD2. Germline V gene sequence: CDR1 SGHVS, CDR2 FQNEAQ. The ends lost 3 bases at V and 3 bases at J; junction bases unmatched: 6. CDR3 length equals 15 residues. The CDR3 coding sequence is TGTGCCAGCAGCTTTCCAGCGGGAGGAAGCTACGAGCAGTACTTC. Residues: CASSFPAGGSYEQYF.

V usage is TRBV27 and J usage is TRBJ2-2; D is perhaps TRBD2 (6 bases). Germline V CDR1 and CDR2: MNHEY, SMNVEV (reference sequence). CDR3 length equals 15 residues. Between the trimmed V and J ends, which lost 5 bases and 7 bases, there was a span of 17 bases. The DNA for the CDR3 is TGTGCCAGCAGTCCCGGGACTTTTGAGGACGGGGAGCTGTTTTTT. Protein sequence: CASSPGTFEDGELFF.

This clonotype has only a few counts. This chain links TRBV6-1 with TRBJ2-1; D is undetermined. Deletions cut 4 bases from V and 10 bases from J, with 8 bases between. Germline loops: CDR1 MNHNS, CDR2 SASEGT. This CDR3 is built from 11 residues. The CDR3 DNA sequence: TGTGCCAGCAGTGTGGTTAGGGAGCAGTTCTTC. It codes for CASSVVREQFF.

V gene TRBV19 combines with J gene TRBJ2-2; 8 bases match TRBD1. The CDR3 is made up of 16 amino acids. The germline CDR1 and CDR2 sequences are LNHDA and SQIVND (reference sequence). J gave up 5 bases and V 6 bases, and 11 bases lay outside the gene matches. The CDR3 loop reads CASRNDPGQETGELFF. CDR3 DNA sequence: TGTGCCAGTAGAAACGATCCGGGACAGGAGACCGGGGAGCTGTTTTTT. The whole variable domain, filled in from reference TRBV19 and TRBJ2-2, reads DGGITQSPKYLFRKEGQNVTLSCEQNLNHDAMYWYRQDPGQGLRLIYYSQIVNDFQKGDIAEGYSVSREKKESFPLTVTSAQKNPTAFYLCASRNDPGQETGELFFGEGSRLTVL.